Presented here are 16 T cell receptor beta chains from one specimen sequenced in a study of T-cell memory formation after mild COVID-19. TCRdb reprocessed the 5' RACE reads with MiXCR, giving one entry per CDR3 protein. The table shows hundreds of thousands of distinct CDR3 sequences, with approximately 18% occurring only once. Sequencing input: PBMCs or a T cell subset sorted from them (not recorded which). The receptors were gathered from a man younger than 35 who had mild COVID-19 (a few samples of this study predate the infection). Cell type and time point are not known.

This clonotype was found a few times. The chain is built from TRBV2 and TRBJ2-7; D remains ambiguous. This CDR3 is 12 amino acids long. The germline CDR1 and CDR2 sequences are SNHLY and FYNNEI. The V end was cut by 3 bases, the J end by 3 bases, with 6 bases between. CDR3 sequence reads: CASSDAGYEQYF. CDR3 in DNA: TGTGCCAGCAGTGATGCCGGCTACGAGCAGTACTTC.

This clonotype was counted a few times. The chain uses TRBV27 and TRBJ1-1, with 10 bases aligning to TRBD1. Germline assignment: CDR1 MNHEY and CDR2 SMNVEV (reference sequence). The CDR3 runs to 16 residues. V trimming: 5 bases; J trimming: 1 base; junction bases outside the gene matches: 7. CDR3 bases: TGTGCCAGCAGTGTGGTCCGGACAGGGGGGAACACTGAAGCTTTCTTT. Amino acid sequence: CASSVVRTGGNTEAFF.

This clonotype was seen only a few times. The chain is built from TRBV7-6 and TRBJ2-2, with a possible D match to TRBD2 (5 bases). Germline-derived CDR1 and CDR2 are SGHVS and FNYEAQ. V was shortened by 5 bases and J by 0 bases, with 10 bases between the two germline ends. The CDR3 has 15 residues. The CDR3 DNA follows: TGTGCCAGCAGCCGGAGGCAGACGAACACCGGGGAGCTGTTTTTT. Amino acids: CASSRRQTNTGELFF.

The V and J genes are TRBV29-1 and TRBJ1-2; possible D gene TRBD1, 5 bases. Trimming cost V 4 bases and J 4 bases, with 19 bases left between them. Germline V gene sequence: CDR1 SQVTM, CDR2 ANQGSEA. The CDR3 covers 15 residues. The CDR3 bases are TGCAGCGTTGTAGGAGGGGCCGGGTATAGCTATGGCTACACCTTC. It is translated as CSVVGGAGYSYGYTF.

The rearrangement uses TRBV20-1 and TRBJ1-6, with 10 bases aligning to TRBD1. There are 16 residues in the CDR3. The junction had 5 bases not matched to a gene; V was cut back by 6 bases and J by 0 bases. Germline assignment: CDR1 DFQATT and CDR2 SNEGSKA (reference sequence). The CDR3 spells CSAGTGEGSYNSPLHF. CDR3 nucleotide sequence: TGCAGTGCCGGGACAGGGGAGGGCTCCTATAATTCACCCCTCCACTTT.

This clonotype appeared once. The rearrangement joins TRBV10-3 to TRBJ2-3; maybe TRBD2 (6 bases). CDR3 length: 14 residues. The germline CDR1 and CDR2 sequences are ENHRY and SYGVKD. Trimming pared 5 bases from V and 6 bases from J, leaving 15 bases between. CDR3: CAISIAVAMDTQYF. Written as DNA, the CDR3 is TGTGCCATCAGTATAGCGGTGGCAATGGATACGCAGTATTTT.

This clonotype was recorded a few times. CDR3 nucleotide sequence: TGTGCCAGCAGTTATTCTAGCGGGAGCTACACAGATACGCAGTATTTT. It encodes CASSYSSGSYTDTQYF. The V call is TRBV6-6, the J call TRBJ2-3; 10 positions agree with TRBD2. Trimming took 3 bases from V and 2 from J; bases not matched to a gene: 5. CDR1 MNHNY and CDR2 SVGAGI come from the germline V gene (reference sequence). This CDR3 region has 16 residues.

This clonotype was counted a few times. The rearrangement links TRBV3-1 to TRBJ2-3; D may be TRBD2 (5 bases). CDR1 is LGHDT, CDR2 YNNKEL, per germline (reference sequence). Trimming removed 4 bases at V and 4 bases at J, with 15 bases between. The CDR3 has 15 amino acids. The DNA of the CDR3 is TGTGCCAGCAGCCCACGGGAACGGTTGGCAGATACGCAGTATTTT. Amino acids: CASSPRERLADTQYF.

This clonotype has ten or more counts. This chain uses TRBV7-9 with TRBJ2-7; 10 bases align to TRBD2. The germline V gene encodes CDR1 SEHNR and CDR2 FQNEAQ (reference sequence). Unmatched junction bases numbered 10, after V lost 4 bases and J lost 1 base. CDR3 length: 17 amino acids. The CDR3 spells CASSSGSLAGRSYEQYV. Here the CDR3 DNA reads TGTGCCAGCAGCTCCGGATCACTAGCGGGGAGGTCCTACGAGCAGTACGTC.

The chain has TRBV5-8 and TRBJ2-7, with TRBD1 as a possible D gene (6 bases). With 0 bases removed from V and 0 bases from J, the gap between germline ends came to 16 bases. CDR3 length: 17 residues. Germline CDR1 SGHTS, CDR2 YDEGEE. CDR3 protein: CASSLGMIGQISYEQYV. CDR3 coding DNA: TGTGCCAGCAGCTTGGGGATGATCGGACAGATCTCCTACGAGCAGTACGTC.

The chain employs TRBV10-3 and TRBJ2-1; D remains ambiguous. V lost 0 bases and J 1 base, leaving 7 bases between the germline ends. CDR1 is ENHRY, CDR2 SYGVKD, per germline. The CDR3 loop spans 15 amino acids. The CDR3 nucleotides are TGTGCCATCAGTGAGTCCGGTCTTTCCTACAATGAGCAGTTCTTC. It is translated as CAISESGLSYNEQFF.

The table lists this clonotype with a few counts. V is TRBV23-1 and J is TRBJ1-5; no definite D call. TRBV23-1 is classed as an ORF, of uncertain function. CDR3 size: 17 residues. The V and J ends lost 2 bases and 5 bases respectively, with 19 bases between them. In DNA, the CDR3 is TGCGCCAGCAGTCAAACCGGCCAGGTTGATGATCATCAGCCCCAGCATTTT. Translated: CASSQTGQVDDHQPQHF.

There are many counts of this clonotype. This chain links TRBV7-2 with TRBJ2-3, with 8 bases identical to TRBD2. With 3 bases clipped from V and 8 bases from J, the junction kept 4 bases outside the gene matches. Germline V gene data show CDR1 as SGHTA and CDR2 as FQGNSA. The CDR3 is 13 amino acids. CDR3 sequence: CASSLSGGATQYF. In DNA, the CDR3 is TGTGCCAGCAGCTTGTCGGGGGGGGCTACGCAGTATTTT.

The J gene is TRBJ2-1, the V gene TRBV4-3; TRBD2 matches at 11 bases. Germline-derived CDR1 and CDR2 are LGHNA and YSLEER. The V gene end was trimmed by 0 bases and the J gene end by 3 bases; junction bases not matched to a gene: 4. CDR3 length equals 17 residues. CDR3 DNA sequence: TGCGCCAGCAGCCAAGAGTCGCTAGCGGGGGGCTACAATGAGCAGTTCTTC. It codes for CASSQESLAGGYNEQFF.

The chain links TRBV6-1 to TRBJ2-1; the D gene could be TRBD1 or TRBD2 (5 bases each). The V gene lost 6 bases and the J gene lost 5 bases, with 17 bases spanning the gap. The CDR3 runs to 15 residues. The germline gives CDR1 MNHNS, CDR2 SASEGT. CDR3 protein: CASSLGRGANNEQFF. The CDR3 DNA reads as TGTGCCAGCAGCCTGGGTCGGGGCGCGAACAATGAGCAGTTCTTC.

The V gene is TRBV19, the J gene TRBJ1-5, with D tentatively TRBD1 (6 bases). The CDR3 has 16 amino acids. The V gene's germline CDR1 is LNHDA and CDR2 SQIVND (reference sequence). The germline V and J ends were trimmed by 4 bases and 2 bases, with 15 bases remaining between them. The CDR3, as DNA: TGTGCCAGTAGTAGCCTAACAGGGATTGGCAATCAGCCCCAGCATTTT. The encoded protein is CASSSLTGIGNQPQHF.